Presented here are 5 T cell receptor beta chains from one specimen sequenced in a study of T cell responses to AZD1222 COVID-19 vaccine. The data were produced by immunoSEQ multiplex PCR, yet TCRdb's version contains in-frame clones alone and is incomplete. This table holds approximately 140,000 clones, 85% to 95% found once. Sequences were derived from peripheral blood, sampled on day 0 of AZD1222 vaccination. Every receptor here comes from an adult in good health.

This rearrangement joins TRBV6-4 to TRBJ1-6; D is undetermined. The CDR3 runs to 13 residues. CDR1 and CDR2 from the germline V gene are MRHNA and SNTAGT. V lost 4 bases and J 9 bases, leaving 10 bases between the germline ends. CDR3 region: CASSVDGSSPLHF. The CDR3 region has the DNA TGTGCCAGCAGTGTGGACGGATCTTCACCCCTCCACTTT.

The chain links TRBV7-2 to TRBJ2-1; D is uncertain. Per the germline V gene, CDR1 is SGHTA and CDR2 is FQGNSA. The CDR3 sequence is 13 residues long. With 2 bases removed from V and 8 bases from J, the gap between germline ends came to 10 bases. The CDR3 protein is CASSLNPNYEQFF. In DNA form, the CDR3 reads TGTGCCAGCAGCTTAAACCCGAACTATGAGCAGTTCTTC.

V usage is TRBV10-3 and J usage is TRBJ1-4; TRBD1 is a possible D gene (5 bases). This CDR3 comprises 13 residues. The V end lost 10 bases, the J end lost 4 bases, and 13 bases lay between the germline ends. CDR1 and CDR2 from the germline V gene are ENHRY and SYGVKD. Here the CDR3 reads CATRDGLNEKLFF. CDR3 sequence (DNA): TGTGCCACCAGGGACGGACTTAATGAAAAACTGTTTTTT.

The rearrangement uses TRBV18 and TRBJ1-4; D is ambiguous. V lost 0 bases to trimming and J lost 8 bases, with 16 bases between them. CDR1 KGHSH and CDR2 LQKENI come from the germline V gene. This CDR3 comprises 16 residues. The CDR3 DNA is TGTGCCAGCTCACCACCGAGGGCAGGCCTGGGAGAAAAACTGTTTTTT. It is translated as CASSPPRAGLGEKLFF.

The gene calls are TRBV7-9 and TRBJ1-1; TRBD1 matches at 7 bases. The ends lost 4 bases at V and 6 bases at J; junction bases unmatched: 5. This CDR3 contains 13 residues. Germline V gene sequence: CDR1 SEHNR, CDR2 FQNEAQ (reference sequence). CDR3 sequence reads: CASSSAGGPEAFF. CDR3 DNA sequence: TGTGCCAGCAGCTCCGCAGGGGGACCTGAAGCTTTCTTT. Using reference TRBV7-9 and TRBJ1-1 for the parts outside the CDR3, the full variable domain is DTGVSQNPRHKITKRGQNVTFRCDPISEHNRLYWYRQTLGQGPEFLTYFQNEAQLEKSRLLSDRFSAERPKGSFSTLEIQRTEQGDSAMYLCASSSAGGPEAFFGQGTRLTVV.